The 8 T cell receptor beta chains below all came from one sample that was sequenced in a study of relationships among human T cell subsets. TCR alpha and beta CDR3s were amplified from mRNA by semiquantitative ARM-PCR. In ARM-PCR, communal superprimers followed tagged nested gene-specific primers for exponential amplification. MiXCR, run by TCRdb on the multiplex PCR reads, gives a single entry per CDR3 protein. The sample holds some 4,200 distinct CDR3 sequences, about 53% seen once. After CD4+CD56+ natural killer T cells were removed, anti-CD294 beads selected CD4+CD25-CD294+ Th2 cells. Sequencing used CD4+ Th2 cells sorted from blood. The receptors here all came from a man in his forties or fifties in good health.

This clonotype was recorded once. The CDR3 does not close with the conserved phenylalanine or tryptophan, likely indicating a read error. The chain has TRBV7-9 and TRBJ2-5; no clear D gene. The V and J ends lost 1 base and 7 bases respectively, with 13 bases between them. The CDR3 spans 14 residues. Germline V lookup: CDR1 SEHNR, CDR2 FQNEAQ (reference sequence). CDR3 DNA sequence: TGTGCCAGCAGCTTAGACTCCGGTGGTGGGACCCAGTACCTC. It specifies CASSLDSGGGTQYL.

The CDR3 DNA is TGCGCCAGCAGCTTGGCCGGGACGGAAGCCTATGGCTACACCTTC. Protein: CASSLAGTEAYGYTF. The genes are TRBV5-1 and TRBJ1-2; perhaps TRBD1 as D (5 bases). V lost 0 bases, J lost 4 bases, and 13 bases lay in between. This CDR3 region has 15 residues. Germline assignment: CDR1 SGHRS and CDR2 YFSETQ.

This clonotype was detected only a few times. The chain uses TRBV10-2 and TRBJ1-2; D not resolved. CDR1 WSHSY and CDR2 SAAADI come from the germline V gene. The CDR3 length is 13 residues. Trimming cost V 2 bases and J 8 bases, with 12 bases left between them. The CDR3 region has the DNA TGCGCCAGCAGTGAGGTGGAAATGGCGGGCTACACCTTC. Its translation: CASSEVEMAGYTF.

The rearrangement uses TRBV5-1 and TRBJ2-7, with 14 positions matching TRBD2. The V segment lost 4 bases and the J segment 2 bases; nucleotides outside the gene matches: 8. This CDR3 is 17 amino acids long. Germline V lookup: CDR1 SGHRS, CDR2 YFSETQ. The CDR3 spells CASSNGLAGGPPYEQYF. CDR3 DNA: TGCGCCAGCAGCAACGGACTAGCGGGGGGACCACCCTACGAGCAGTACTTC.

The CDR3 DNA is TGTGCCAGCAGCCAAAGGATTCAGAGCTCTGGAAACACCATATATTTT. Translated: CASSQRIQSSGNTIYF. This rearrangement joins TRBV14 to TRBJ1-3; D not resolved. The V and J ends lost 2 bases and 0 bases respectively, with 11 bases between them. The CDR3 spans 16 residues. Germline-derived CDR1 and CDR2 are SGHDN and FVKESK.

V usage is TRBV27 and J usage is TRBJ2-7, with D unclear. Germline V gives CDR1 MNHEY, CDR2 SMNVEV (reference sequence). This CDR3 has 14 amino acids. The ends were cut back, 2 bases at V and 5 bases at J, with 13 bases in the middle. The CDR3 here is CASSLEGLSDEQYF. The CDR3 nucleotides are TGTGCCAGCAGTTTAGAAGGGTTAAGTGACGAGCAGTACTTC.

The gene calls are TRBV20-1 and TRBJ1-3; 7 nucleotides line up with TRBD1. In germline, CDR1 is DFQATT, CDR2 SNEGSKA (reference sequence). J lost 7 bases, V lost 5 bases, and 5 bases had no gene match. CDR3 length: 12 amino acids. CDR3 sequence reads: CSAGTEWNTIYF. CDR3 coding DNA: TGCAGTGCTGGGACAGAATGGAACACCATATATTTT.

A word on this clonotype: Given the absence of the conserved phenylalanine or tryptophan at the CDR3 end, a read error is likely. V is TRBV5-6 and J is TRBJ2-1; D may be TRBD1 (6 bases). Trimming left V 4 bases short and J 7 bases short, with 18 bases between. Germline values: CDR1 SGHDT, CDR2 YYEEEE. The CDR3 length is 15 residues. CDR3 protein: CASSPTPTGVNEQFL. The CDR3 DNA reads TGTGCCAGCAGCCCCACGCCGACAGGAGTGAATGAGCAGTTCCTC.